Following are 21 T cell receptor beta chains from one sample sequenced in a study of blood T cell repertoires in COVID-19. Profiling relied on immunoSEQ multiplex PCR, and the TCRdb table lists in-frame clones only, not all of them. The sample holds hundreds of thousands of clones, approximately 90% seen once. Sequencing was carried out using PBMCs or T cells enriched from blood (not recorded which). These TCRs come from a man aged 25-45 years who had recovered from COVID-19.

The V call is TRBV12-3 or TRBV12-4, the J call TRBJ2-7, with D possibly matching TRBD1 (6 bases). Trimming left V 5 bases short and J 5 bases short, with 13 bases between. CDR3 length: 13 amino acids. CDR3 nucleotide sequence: TGTGCCAGCAGTGCCGGACAGTTCCACGAGCAGTACTTC. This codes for CASSAGQFHEQYF.

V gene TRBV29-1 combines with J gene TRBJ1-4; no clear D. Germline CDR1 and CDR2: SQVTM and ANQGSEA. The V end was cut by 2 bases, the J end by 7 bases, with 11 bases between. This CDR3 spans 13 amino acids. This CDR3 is CSVEREVGEKLFF. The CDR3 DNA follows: TGCAGCGTTGAAAGGGAGGTCGGTGAAAAACTGTTTTTT. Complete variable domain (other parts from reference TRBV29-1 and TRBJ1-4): SAVISQKPSRDICQRGTSLTIQCQVDSQVTMMFWYRQQPGQSLTLIATANQGSEATYESGFVIDKFPISRPNLTFSTLTVSNMSPEDSSIYLCSVEREVGEKLFFGSGTQLSVL.

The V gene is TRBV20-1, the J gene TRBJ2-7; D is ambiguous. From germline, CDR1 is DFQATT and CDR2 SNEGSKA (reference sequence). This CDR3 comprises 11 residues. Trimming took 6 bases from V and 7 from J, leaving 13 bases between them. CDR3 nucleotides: TGCAGTGCACCACGAGGTTGGGAGCAGTACTTC. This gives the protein CSAPRGWEQYF.

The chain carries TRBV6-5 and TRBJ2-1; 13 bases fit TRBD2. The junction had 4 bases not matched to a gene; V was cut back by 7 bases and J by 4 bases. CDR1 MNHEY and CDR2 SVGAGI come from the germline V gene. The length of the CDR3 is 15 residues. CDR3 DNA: TGTGCCAGCACCCTGACTAGCGGGAGGTACAATGAGCAGTTCTTC. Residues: CASTLTSGRYNEQFF.

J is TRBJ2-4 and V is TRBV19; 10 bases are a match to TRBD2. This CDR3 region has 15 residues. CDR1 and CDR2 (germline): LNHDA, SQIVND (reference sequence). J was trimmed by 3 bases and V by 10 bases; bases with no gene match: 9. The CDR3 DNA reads TGTGCCACGGAGCGGGGGGGCCTTGGCAAAAACATTCAGTACTTC. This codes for CATERGGLGKNIQYF.

CDR3 region: CASSRTGFGGYTF. The CDR3 DNA sequence: TGTGCCAGCAGCCGGACAGGGTTTGGTGGCTACACCTTC. The chain has TRBV11-2 and TRBJ1-2; TRBD1 aligns across 8 bases. V gave up 5 bases and J gave up 7 bases; unmatched junction bases: 6. CDR1 SGHAT and CDR2 FQNNGV come from the germline V gene. The CDR3 runs to 13 residues.

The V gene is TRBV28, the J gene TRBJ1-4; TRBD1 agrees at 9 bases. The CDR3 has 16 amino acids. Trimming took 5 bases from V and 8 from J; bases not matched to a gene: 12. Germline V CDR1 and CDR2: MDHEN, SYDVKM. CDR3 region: CASSTQGQGTSEKLFF. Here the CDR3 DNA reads TGTGCCAGCAGTACCCAAGGACAGGGGACGAGCGAAAAACTGTTTTTT.

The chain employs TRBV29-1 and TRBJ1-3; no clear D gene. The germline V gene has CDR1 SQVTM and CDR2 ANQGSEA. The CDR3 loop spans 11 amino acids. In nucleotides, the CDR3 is TGCCCGCGGGGCTCTGGAAACACCATATATTTT. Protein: CPRGSGNTIYF.

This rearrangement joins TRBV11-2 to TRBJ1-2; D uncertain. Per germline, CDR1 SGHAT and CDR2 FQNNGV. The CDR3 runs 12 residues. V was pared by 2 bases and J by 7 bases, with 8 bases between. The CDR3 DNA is TGTGCCAGCAGCTTACTAGGCTCTGGCTACACCTTC. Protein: CASSLLGSGYTF.

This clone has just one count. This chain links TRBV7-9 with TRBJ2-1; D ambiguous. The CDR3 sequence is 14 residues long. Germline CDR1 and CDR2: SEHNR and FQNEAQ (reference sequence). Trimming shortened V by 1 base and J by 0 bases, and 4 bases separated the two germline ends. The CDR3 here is CASSLVSSYNEQFF. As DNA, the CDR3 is TGTGCCAGCAGCTTAGTCAGCTCCTACAATGAGCAGTTCTTC.

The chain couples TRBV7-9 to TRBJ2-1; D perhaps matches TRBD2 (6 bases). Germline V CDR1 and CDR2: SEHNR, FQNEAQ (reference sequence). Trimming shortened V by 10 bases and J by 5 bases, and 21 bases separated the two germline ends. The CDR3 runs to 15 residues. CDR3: CAMWGETATDNEQFF. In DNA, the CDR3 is TGTGCCATGTGGGGGGAAACAGCCACCGACAATGAGCAGTTCTTC.

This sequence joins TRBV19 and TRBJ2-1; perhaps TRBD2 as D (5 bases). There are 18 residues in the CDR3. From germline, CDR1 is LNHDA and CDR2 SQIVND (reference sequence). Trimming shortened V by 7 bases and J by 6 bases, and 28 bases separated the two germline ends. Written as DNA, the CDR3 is TGTGCCAGTATGGAGGAAAGGCCGCGACAAAAGATATTCAATGAGCAGTTCTTC. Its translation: CASMEERPRQKIFNEQFF. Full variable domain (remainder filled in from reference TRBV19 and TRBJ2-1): DGGITQSPKYLFRKEGQNVTLSCEQNLNHDAMYWYRQDPGQGLRLIYYSQIVNDFQKGDIAEGYSVSREKKESFPLTVTSAQKNPTAFYLCASMEERPRQKIFNEQFFGPGTRLTVL.

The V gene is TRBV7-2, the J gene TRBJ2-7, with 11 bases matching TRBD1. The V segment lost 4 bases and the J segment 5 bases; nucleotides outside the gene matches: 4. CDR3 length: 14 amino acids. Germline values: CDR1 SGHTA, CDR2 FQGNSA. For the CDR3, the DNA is TGTGCCAGCAGCTGGGACAGGGGGAACGACGAGCAGTACTTC. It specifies CASSWDRGNDEQYF.

The DNA of the CDR3 is TGTGCCAGCAGCTACGGGGACAGGGGAACTCAAGAGACCCAGTACTTC. It encodes CASSYGDRGTQETQYF. The chain joins TRBV7-9 to TRBJ2-5, with 10 bases fitting TRBD1. The CDR3 sequence is 16 residues long. CDR1 and CDR2 from the germline V gene are SEHNR and FQNEAQ (reference sequence). Trimming took 4 bases from V and 2 from J; bases not matched to a gene: 7.

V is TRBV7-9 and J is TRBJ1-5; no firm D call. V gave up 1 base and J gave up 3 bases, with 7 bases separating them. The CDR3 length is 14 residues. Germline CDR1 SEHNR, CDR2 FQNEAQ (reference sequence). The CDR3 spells CASSLGGNNQPQHF. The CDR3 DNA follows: TGTGCCAGCAGCTTAGGCGGTAACAATCAGCCCCAGCATTTT.

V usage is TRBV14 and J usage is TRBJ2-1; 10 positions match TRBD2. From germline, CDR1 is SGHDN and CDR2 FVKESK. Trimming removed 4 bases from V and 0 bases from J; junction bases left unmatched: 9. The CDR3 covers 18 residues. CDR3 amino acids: CASSPGLAGAYSYNEQFF. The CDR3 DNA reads TGTGCCAGCAGCCCCGGCCTAGCGGGAGCCTACTCCTACAATGAGCAGTTCTTC.

CDR3 nucleotide sequence: TGTGCCAGCAGTTACGGACTAGCGAGCACCGGGGAGCTGTTTTTT. Protein: CASSYGLASTGELFF. The chain combines TRBV27 with TRBJ2-2; TRBD2 aligns across 9 bases. Germline V CDR1 and CDR2: MNHEY, SMNVEV (reference sequence). Unmatched junction bases numbered 4, after V lost 4 bases and J lost 4 bases. The length of the CDR3 is 15 residues.

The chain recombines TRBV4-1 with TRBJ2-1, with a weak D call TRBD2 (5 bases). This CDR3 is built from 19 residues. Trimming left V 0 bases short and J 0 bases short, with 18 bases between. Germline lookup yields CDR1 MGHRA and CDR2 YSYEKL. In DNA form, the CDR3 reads TGCGCCAGCAGCCAAGACGATCCCGTGAGCGGTCTCTCCTACAATGAGCAGTTCTTC. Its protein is CASSQDDPVSGLSYNEQFF.

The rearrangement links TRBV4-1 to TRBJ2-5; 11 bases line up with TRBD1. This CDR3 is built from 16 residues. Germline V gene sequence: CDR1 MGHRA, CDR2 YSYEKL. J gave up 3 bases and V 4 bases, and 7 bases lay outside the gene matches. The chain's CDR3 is CASSLRRGQGEETQYF. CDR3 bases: TGCGCCAGCAGCCTTAGGAGGGGACAGGGGGAAGAGACCCAGTACTTC.

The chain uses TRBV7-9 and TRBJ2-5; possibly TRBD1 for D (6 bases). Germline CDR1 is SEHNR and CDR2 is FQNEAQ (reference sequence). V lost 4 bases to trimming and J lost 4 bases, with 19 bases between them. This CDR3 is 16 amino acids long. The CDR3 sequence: CASSSRGDLQGETQYF. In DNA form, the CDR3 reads TGTGCCAGCAGCTCCAGGGGCGACCTTCAGGGAGAGACCCAGTACTTC.

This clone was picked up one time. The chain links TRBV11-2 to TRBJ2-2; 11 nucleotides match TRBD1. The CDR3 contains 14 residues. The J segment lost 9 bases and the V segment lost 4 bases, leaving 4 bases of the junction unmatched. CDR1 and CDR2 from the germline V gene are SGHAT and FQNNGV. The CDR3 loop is CASSWDRGARELFF. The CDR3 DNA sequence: TGTGCCAGCAGCTGGGACAGGGGGGCAAGGGAGCTGTTTTTT.